These 27 T cell receptor beta chains came from one sample sequenced in a study of shared clonotypes between healthy human individuals. Libraries were prepared by immunoSEQ multiplex PCR; TCRdb keeps only in-frame clonotypes and omits some of them. The sample includes over 400,000 clones, 70% to 85% of them seen just once. Sequenced material: PBMCs. Receptors were obtained from a middle-aged woman in good health. Some clones in this sample may be carry-over from other donors' samples.

This chain uses TRBV7-3 with TRBJ1-2, with TRBD1 matching 10 bases. There are 15 residues in the CDR3. CDR1 SGHTA and CDR2 FQGTGA come from the germline V gene. The ends lost 3 bases at V and 4 bases at J; junction bases unmatched: 5. The CDR3 DNA sequence: TGTGCCAGCAGCTTGGTTGGGACAGGGGCCTATGGCTACACCTTC. Translated: CASSLVGTGAYGYTF.

This clone was seen a handful of times. The rearrangement uses TRBV19 and TRBJ2-2; 7 bases agree with TRBD2. Trimming at V came to 10 bases and at J to 0 bases, leaving 2 bases not matched to a gene. Per the germline V gene, CDR1 is LNHDA and CDR2 is SQIVND (reference sequence). This CDR3 spans 13 amino acids. The CDR3 spells CATRGSNTGELFF. The CDR3, as DNA: TGTGCCACGCGGGGGTCGAACACCGGGGAGCTGTTTTTT.

This chain links TRBV27 with TRBJ2-4, with 7 bases lining up with TRBD1. Germline V CDR1 and CDR2: MNHEY, SMNVEV (reference sequence). The CDR3 runs to 13 residues. The V gene end was trimmed by 6 bases and the J gene end by 8 bases; junction bases not matched to a gene: 7. In DNA form, the CDR3 reads TGTGCCAGCAGGGTAACAGGGGTTGACATTCAGTACTTC. Its translation: CASRVTGVDIQYF.

This clone was counted between two and nine times. This rearrangement joins TRBV27 to TRBJ2-1; TRBD2 agrees at 9 bases. Germline V CDR1 and CDR2: MNHEY, SMNVEV (reference sequence). The CDR3 totals 15 residues. V lost 5 bases to trimming and J lost 6 bases; unmatched junction nucleotides: 8. CDR3 region: CASSIGTSFRNEQFF. CDR3 in DNA: TGTGCCAGCAGTATCGGGACTAGCTTTCGCAATGAGCAGTTCTTC.

The genes are TRBV27 and TRBJ1-1; D gene ambiguous. Germline V CDR1 and CDR2: MNHEY, SMNVEV (reference sequence). Trimming took 6 bases from V and 1 from J, leaving 9 bases between them. The CDR3 length is 13 residues. As DNA, the CDR3 is TGTGCCAGCAGGATGGGATCGAACACTGAAGCTTTCTTT. This sequence encodes CASRMGSNTEAFF.

This clone was observed a handful of times. CDR3 loop: CASSQGGGPKASPLHF. The CDR3 DNA reads TGTGCCAGCAGCCAAGGAGGGGGACCCAAGGCTTCACCCCTCCACTTT. V is TRBV5-4 and J is TRBJ1-6; D perhaps matches TRBD1 (6 bases). The V end was cut by 4 bases, the J end by 9 bases, with 20 bases between. The CDR3 spans 16 residues. Germline assignment: CDR1 SGHNT and CDR2 YYREEE (reference sequence).

Details on this clone: A read error may be the cause here, since a much bigger clone is one base away. J is TRBJ1-2 and V is TRBV4-1, with D perhaps matching TRBD1 (5 bases). CDR1 and CDR2 from the germline V gene are MGHRA and YSYEKL. This CDR3 is built from 14 residues. The CDR3 spells CVSSQDEGTYGYTF. CDR3 DNA sequence: TGCGTCAGCAGCCAAGATGAGGGGACCTATGGCTACACCTTC.

The chain joins TRBV7-2 to TRBJ2-5; 8 nucleotides match TRBD1. This CDR3 is built from 19 residues. Trimming cost V 4 bases and J 5 bases; bases outside gene matches: 21. CDR1 is SGHTA, CDR2 FQGNSA, per germline. CDR3 amino acids: CASSSRTYSRDRRGETQYF. The CDR3 region has the DNA TGTGCCAGCAGCTCACGCACCTACTCCCGGGACAGGAGGGGTGAGACCCAGTACTTC.

The gene calls are TRBV5-4 and TRBJ2-2; the match to TRBD2 covers 11 bases. This CDR3 spans 17 amino acids. In germline, CDR1 is SGHNT, CDR2 YYREEE (reference sequence). V trimming: 1 base; J trimming: 3 bases; junction bases outside the gene matches: 5. The CDR3 spells CASSLYLAGGYTGELFF. Here the CDR3 DNA reads TGTGCCAGCAGCTTGTATCTAGCGGGAGGCTACACCGGGGAGCTGTTTTTT.

The chain's CDR3 is CAWSGDTQANEKLFF. The DNA for the CDR3 is TGTGCCTGGAGTGGGGACACTCAAGCTAATGAAAAACTGTTTTTT. V is TRBV30 and J is TRBJ1-4, with D possibly matching TRBD1 (6 bases). The germline V and J ends were trimmed by 1 base and 3 bases, with 12 bases remaining between them. Per the germline V gene, CDR1 is GTSNPN and CDR2 is SVGIG (reference sequence). The CDR3 has 15 amino acids.

The rearrangement links TRBV7-9 to TRBJ2-5; perhaps TRBD1 as D (6 bases). The tail of the sequence fits TRBJ2-7 better, so the J call may be wrong. The V gene's germline CDR1 is SEHNR and CDR2 FQNEAQ (reference sequence). This CDR3 is 14 amino acids long. DNA for the CDR3: TGTGCCAGCAGCCCCGGGACAAGGCTCTACGAGCAGTACTTC. Its protein is CASSPGTRLYEQYF.

On this clone: The DNA is left out, because the CDR3 cannot be placed on it with certainty; the CDR3 is given as TCRdb lists it. The chain is built from TRBV1 and TRBJ2-3; the table assigns TRBD2, which was not confirmed against the DNA. TRBV1 is an annotated pseudogene. The CDR3 totals 16 residues, both ends included. The CDR3: CTSSQDVAGGTDTQYF.

This sequence joins TRBV2 and TRBJ2-4; the D is unclear. This CDR3 contains 13 residues. Trimming left V 7 bases short and J 8 bases short, with 15 bases between. The V gene's germline CDR1 is SNHLY and CDR2 FYNNEI. CDR3 bases: TGTGCCAGCACTAGACAAGAGCAAGACATTCAGTACTTC. This gives the protein CASTRQEQDIQYF.

The chain couples TRBV28 to TRBJ1-2; no clear D gene. V lost 6 bases, J lost 3 bases, and 8 bases lay in between. Germline V lookup: CDR1 MDHEN, CDR2 SYDVKM. CDR3 length: 12 residues. The CDR3 DNA reads TGTGCCAGCAGCTACGGGGACTATGGCTACACCTTC. Its protein product is CASSYGDYGYTF.

This chain links TRBV6-5 with TRBJ2-7; TRBD2 matches at 8 bases. Unmatched junction bases numbered 9, after V lost 5 bases and J lost 3 bases. This CDR3 is 15 amino acids long. CDR1 MNHEY and CDR2 SVGAGI come from the germline V gene. The CDR3 spells CASSPPTGGHYEQYF. The CDR3 nucleotides are TGTGCCAGCAGTCCTCCGACGGGAGGGCACTACGAGCAGTACTTC.

A note on this clone: Sequence at one end of the junction differs from germline and may be a read error. J is TRBJ1-1 and V is TRBV5-4; D gene uncertain. The CDR3 is 13 residues long. Per the germline V gene, CDR1 is SGHNT and CDR2 is YYREEE (reference sequence). The CDR3 DNA sequence: TGCGCCAGCAGCCCAGTTGAGGGTAGGGAAGCTTTCTTT. Protein sequence: CASSPVEGREAFF.

The chain links TRBV6-4 to TRBJ2-3; D is tentatively TRBD1 or TRBD2 (5 bases each). Per the germline V gene, CDR1 is MRHNA and CDR2 is SNTAGT. The CDR3 is 16 residues long. Trimming shortened V by 0 bases and J by 3 bases, and 13 bases separated the two germline ends. The CDR3 is CASSDSRGIGTDTQYF. For the CDR3, the DNA is TGTGCCAGCAGTGACTCGAGGGGAATCGGGACAGATACGCAGTATTTT.

Here the CDR3 reads CASSLGTSGNNEQFF. The DNA for the CDR3 is TGTGCCAGCAGCTTAGGGACTAGCGGGAACAATGAGCAGTTCTTC. The rearrangement joins TRBV5-4 to TRBJ2-1; TRBD2 matches at 13 bases. Germline lookup yields CDR1 SGHNT and CDR2 YYREEE (reference sequence). J gave up 5 bases and V 2 bases, and 1 base lay outside the gene matches. CDR3 length equals 15 residues.

The CDR3 spells CASSQDQVPSYGYTF. As DNA, the CDR3 is TGCGCCAGCAGCCAAGATCAAGTTCCCTCTTATGGCTACACCTTC. The chain recombines TRBV4-3 with TRBJ1-2, with D unresolved. CDR3 length equals 15 residues. V lost 0 bases, J lost 5 bases, and 13 bases lay in between. Germline V gene lookup returns CDR1 LGHNA and CDR2 YSLEER.

The V and J genes are TRBV6-5 and TRBJ1-5; 8 bases align to TRBD1. J lost 0 bases, V lost 4 bases, and 2 bases had no gene match. Per the germline V gene, CDR1 is MNHEY and CDR2 is SVGAGI. The CDR3 covers 15 residues. The CDR3 spells CASSFDRGSNQPQHF. The CDR3 DNA reads as TGTGCCAGCAGTTTCGACAGGGGTAGCAATCAGCCCCAGCATTTT.

This rearrangement joins TRBV19 to TRBJ2-2; maybe TRBD1 (6 bases). The germline V gene encodes CDR1 LNHDA and CDR2 SQIVND (reference sequence). This CDR3 has 17 residues. The V and J ends lost 3 bases and 5 bases respectively, with 19 bases between them. CDR3 nucleotides: TGTGCCAGTAGTATGAGGGATGGACAGCGCTTAACCGGGGAGCTGTTTTTT. Translation: CASSMRDGQRLTGELFF. Full variable domain (remainder filled in from reference TRBV19 and TRBJ2-2): DGGITQSPKYLFRKEGQNVTLSCEQNLNHDAMYWYRQDPGQGLRLIYYSQIVNDFQKGDIAEGYSVSREKKESFPLTVTSAQKNPTAFYLCASSMRDGQRLTGELFFGEGSRLTVL.

This clone was counted once. A read error may account for a junction end that differs from germline. V is TRBV20-1 and J is TRBJ2-7; 9 nucleotides line up with TRBD1. CDR1 and CDR2 (germline): DFQATT, SNEGSKA (reference sequence). CDR3 length: 11 amino acids. The CDR3: CSAAPGQGIFF. The DNA of the CDR3 is TGCAGTGCTGCTCCGGGACAGGGTATTTTCTTC.

Of note for this clone: A read error may produce the germline difference seen at one junction end. The V gene is TRBV7-2, the J gene TRBJ1-1; D not resolved. The germline CDR1 and CDR2 sequences are SGHTA and FQGNSA. This CDR3 is 15 amino acids long. CDR3 in DNA: TGTGCCAGCAGTTTAGCGGACTCCCTACCCCCTGAAGCTTCCTTT. Protein: CASSLADSLPPEASF.

This rearrangement joins TRBV7-9 to TRBJ1-4; D gene ambiguous. Germline CDR1 SEHNR, CDR2 FQNEAQ (reference sequence). The length of the CDR3 is 17 residues. Between the trimmed V and J ends, which lost 1 base and 7 bases, there was a span of 19 bases. This chain's CDR3 is CASSLGRSALVGEKLFF. As DNA, the CDR3 is TGTGCCAGCAGCTTAGGTCGGTCCGCCTTGGTTGGTGAAAAACTGTTTTTT.

This clone was recorded a few times. The V and J genes are TRBV18 and TRBJ2-1, with 8 bases that match TRBD1. This CDR3 has 15 residues. With V trimmed by 5 bases and J by 4 bases, 7 bases remained unmatched. Germline V gives CDR1 KGHSH, CDR2 LQKENI. The CDR3 DNA reads TGTGCCAGCTCAAAAGGACAGGGTTCTTACAATGAGCAGTTCTTC. This translates into CASSKGQGSYNEQFF.

The V gene is TRBV15, the J gene TRBJ1-2; 10 bases agree with TRBD1. Per germline, CDR1 LNHNV and CDR2 YYDKDF (reference sequence). J lost 4 bases, V lost 3 bases, and 5 bases had no gene match. The length of the CDR3 is 15 residues. CDR3 nucleotide sequence: TGTGCCACCAGCAGGAGGACAGGGGGGGGCTATGGCTACACCTTC. It is translated as CATSRRTGGGYGYTF.

This sequence joins TRBV6-1 and TRBJ2-7, with D possibly called TRBD1 or TRBD2 (5 bases each). The length of the CDR3 is 12 residues. CDR1 is MNHNS and CDR2 is SASEGT in the germline V gene. CDR3 coding DNA: TGTGTCTCCGGGGACCACTCCTACGAGCAGTACTTC. It codes for CVSGDHSYEQYF.